This TCR beta chain was found in a study of early T cells in non-severe SARS-CoV-2 infection. TCRdb ran MiXCR on the 5' RACE reads and lists one entry per CDR3 protein. In the table there are around 26,000 distinct CDR3 sequences, roughly 4.2% of which are singletons. In this sample, this clonotype is medium-sized. Trimming removed 4 bases from V and 4 bases from J, with 15 bases in between. The CDR3 loop spans 15 amino acids. Germline CDR1 SGHTA, CDR2 FQGNSA. V usage is TRBV7-2 and J usage is TRBJ2-3; D may be TRBD1 (6 bases). Specimen: whole blood. The sequence came from an adult who was a healthcare worker with PCR-confirmed SARS-CoV-2 infection or an uninfected control (not recorded which). The CDR3, as DNA: TGTGCCAGCAGCTCATCTAGGGGGTTGGCAGATACGCAGTATTTT. As protein: CASSSSRGLADTQYF.